The rows below give T cell receptor beta chains drawn from one sample of a study of shared clonotypes between healthy human individuals. Profiling relied on immunoSEQ multiplex PCR, and the TCRdb table lists in-frame clones only, not all of them. The sample comprises more than 1.2 million clones, around 98.5% of which are singletons, and roughly 0.35% rests with the top ten. Sequencing used naive CD4+ T cells sorted from blood. These receptors all stem from a man under 40 in good health. Both conserved end residues are part of each CDR3. The D gene is left open where the match is weak. Where a row states a size, it is once, few, many or the class of an expanded clone; other rows omit it.

NA | 15 | TRBJ2-3 | NA | TRBV9 | TGTGCCAGCAGCGTAGCTTCCAGATCGACAGATACGCAGTATTTT | CASSVASRSTDTQYF
TRBD1 | 16 | TRBJ2-5 | NA | TRBV5-1 | TGCGCCAGCAGCTTGGGGGACAGGGGGCAGGTAGAGACCCAGTACTTC | CASSLGDRGQVETQYF
NA | 14 | TRBJ2-3 | NA | TRBV4-3 | TGCGCCAGCAGCCAAGACACAGCCACAGATACGCAGTATTTT | CASSQDTATDTQYF
NA | 15 | TRBJ2-2 | NA | TRBV7-2 | TGTGCCAGCACTCGCCTAACACTAGGCACCGGGGAGCTGTTTTTT | CASTRLTLGTGELFF
NA | 16 | TRBJ2-1 | NA | TRBV18 | TGTGCCAGCTCACCACGACTAGAGAGCTCCTACAATGAGCAGTTCTTC | CASSPRLESSYNEQFF
TRBD1 | 16 | TRBJ2-3 | NA | TRBV11-3 | TGTGCCAGCAGCTTAGGGGCACAGGGGAGCGCAGATACGCAGTATTTT | CASSLGAQGSADTQYF
NA | 16 | TRBJ1-3 | NA | TRBV7-6 | TGTGCCAGCAGCGGTGGCGCGGGGGCTTATGGAAACACCATATATTTT | CASSGGAGAYGNTIYF
TRBD1 | 17 | TRBJ2-2 | NA | TRBV9 | TGTGCCAGCAGCGTAGCCACCCGGACAGGGAACACCGGGGAGCTGTTTTTT | CASSVATRTGNTGELFF
TRBD2 | 15 | TRBJ2-3 | NA | TRBV6-4 | TGTGCCAGCAGTGACTCCGGACTAGGTACAGATACGCAGTATTTT | CASSDSGLGTDTQYF
NA | 13 | TRBJ2-7 | once | TRBV5-1 | TGCGCCAGCAGGCCTAATAGTGCCTACGAGCAGTACTTC | CASRPNSAYEQYF
NA | 14 | TRBJ2-7 | NA | TRBV7-2 | TGTGCCAGCAGCTTGACAGGCATCTCCTACGAGCAGTACTTC | CASSLTGISYEQYF
NA | 18 | TRBJ1-5 | NA | TRBV7-6 | TGTGCCAGCAGCTTAGCACCCCCGGGCAGGGTTGGCGATCAGCCCCAGCATTTT | CASSLAPPGRVGDQPQHF
TRBD1 | 12 | TRBJ2-7 | NA | TRBV5-5 | TGTGCCAGCACCCCGACAGGGAACGAGCAGTACTTC | CASTPTGNEQYF